This T cell receptor beta chain comes out of a study of shared T cell receptors in the human thymus. Generated by immunoSEQ multiplex PCR, the TCRdb table keeps only in-frame clones and is missing some. The table has 600,000 to 900,000 clones, 80% to 90% seen once; the top ten hold under 0.012%. This clone was recorded once. The CDR3 spans 17 residues. V lost 2 bases to trimming and J lost 7 bases; unmatched junction nucleotides: 15. Germline V lookup: CDR1 MNHNS, CDR2 SASEGT. A further study also used this sample, focusing on human thymus T cells. As reported in that work: Immunologically healthy infants in Finland undergoing congenital heart defect surgery were the donors. The source of the thymus tissue was resections taken during corrective heart surgery. There appeared to be biased usage of V and J genes in thymic and blood repertoires. Unrelated individuals were reported by related research to share highly overlapping thymic repertoires.

The sequence was obtained from a girl under two years old with a congenital heart defect. Input material: thymocytes. V and J are TRBV6-1 and TRBJ2-7; 9 bases map to TRBD2. The CDR3 region has the DNA TGTGCCAGCAGTGAATATGAGAGGCGGGGGGGCCTAAGGGAGCAGTACTTC. Translation: CASSEYERRGGLREQYF.